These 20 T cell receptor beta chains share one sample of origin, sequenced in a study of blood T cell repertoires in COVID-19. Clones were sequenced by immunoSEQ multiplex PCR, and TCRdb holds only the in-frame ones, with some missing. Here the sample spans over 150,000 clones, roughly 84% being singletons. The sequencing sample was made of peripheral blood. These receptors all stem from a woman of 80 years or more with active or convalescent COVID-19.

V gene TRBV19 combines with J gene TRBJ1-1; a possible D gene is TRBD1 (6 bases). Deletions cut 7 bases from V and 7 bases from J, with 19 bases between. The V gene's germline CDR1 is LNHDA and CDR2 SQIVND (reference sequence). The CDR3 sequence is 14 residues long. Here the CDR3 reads CASKYGAGAVEAFF. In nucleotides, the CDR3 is TGTGCCAGTAAGTATGGAGCAGGGGCAGTTGAAGCTTTCTTT. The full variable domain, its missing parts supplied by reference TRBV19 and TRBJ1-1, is DGGITQSPKYLFRKEGQNVTLSCEQNLNHDAMYWYRQDPGQGLRLIYYSQIVNDFQKGDIAEGYSVSREKKESFPLTVTSAQKNPTAFYLCASKYGAGAVEAFFGQGTRLTVV.

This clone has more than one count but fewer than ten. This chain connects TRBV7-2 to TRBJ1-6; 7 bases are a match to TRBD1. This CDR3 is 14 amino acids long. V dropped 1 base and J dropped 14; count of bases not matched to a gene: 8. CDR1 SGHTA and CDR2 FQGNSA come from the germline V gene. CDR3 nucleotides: TGTGCCAGCAGCTTAGAACAGGGGATTAGCGCCCTCCACTTT. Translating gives CASSLEQGISALHF.

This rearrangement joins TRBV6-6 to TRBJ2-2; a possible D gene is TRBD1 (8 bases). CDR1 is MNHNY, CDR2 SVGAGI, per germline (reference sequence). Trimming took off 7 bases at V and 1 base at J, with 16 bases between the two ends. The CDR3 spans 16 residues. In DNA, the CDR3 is TGTGCCAGCATAAAGGGGGGGACAGGGAACACCGGGGAGCTGTTTTTT. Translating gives CASIKGGTGNTGELFF.

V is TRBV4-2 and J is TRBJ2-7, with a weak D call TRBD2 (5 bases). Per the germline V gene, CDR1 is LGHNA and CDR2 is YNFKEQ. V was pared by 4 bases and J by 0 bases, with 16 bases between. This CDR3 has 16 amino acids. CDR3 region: CASSPLRGSYSYEQYF. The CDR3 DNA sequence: TGTGCCAGCAGCCCCCTCAGAGGGTCCTACTCCTACGAGCAGTACTTC.

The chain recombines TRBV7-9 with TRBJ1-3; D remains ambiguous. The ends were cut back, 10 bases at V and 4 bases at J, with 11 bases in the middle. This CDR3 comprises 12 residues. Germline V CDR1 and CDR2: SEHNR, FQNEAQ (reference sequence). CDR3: CAIRDRGNTIYF. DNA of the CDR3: TGTGCCATCCGAGATCGCGGAAACACCATATATTTT.

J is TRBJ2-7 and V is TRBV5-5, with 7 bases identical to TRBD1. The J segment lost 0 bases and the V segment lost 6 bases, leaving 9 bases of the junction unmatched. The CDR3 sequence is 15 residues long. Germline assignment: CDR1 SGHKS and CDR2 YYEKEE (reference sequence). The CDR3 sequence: CASNEGQWSSYEQYF. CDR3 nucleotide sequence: TGTGCCAGCAACGAGGGACAGTGGAGCTCCTACGAGCAGTACTTC.

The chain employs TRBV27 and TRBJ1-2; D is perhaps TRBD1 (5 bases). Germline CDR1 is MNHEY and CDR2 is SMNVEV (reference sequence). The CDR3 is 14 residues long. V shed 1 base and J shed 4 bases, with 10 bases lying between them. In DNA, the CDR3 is TGTGCCAGCAGTTTATTGGGGCAGCCCTATGGCTACACCTTC. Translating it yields CASSLLGQPYGYTF.

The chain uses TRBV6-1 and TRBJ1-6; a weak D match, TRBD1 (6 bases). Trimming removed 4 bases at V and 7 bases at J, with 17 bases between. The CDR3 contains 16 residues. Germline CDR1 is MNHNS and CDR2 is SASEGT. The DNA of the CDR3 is TGTGCCAGCAGTGCCCCAGATACAGGGATAAATTCACCCCTCCACTTT. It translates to CASSAPDTGINSPLHF.

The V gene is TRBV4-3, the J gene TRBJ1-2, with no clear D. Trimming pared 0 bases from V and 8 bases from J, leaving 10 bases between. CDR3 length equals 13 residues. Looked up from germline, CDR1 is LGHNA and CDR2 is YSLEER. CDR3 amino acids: CASSQERRKGYTF. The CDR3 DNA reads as TGCGCCAGCAGCCAAGAGAGGAGGAAGGGCTACACCTTC.

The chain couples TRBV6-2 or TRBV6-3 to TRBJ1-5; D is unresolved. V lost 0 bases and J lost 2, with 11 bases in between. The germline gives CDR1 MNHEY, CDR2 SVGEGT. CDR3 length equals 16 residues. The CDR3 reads CASSYSTVSGNQPQHF. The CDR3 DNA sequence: TGTGCCAGCAGTTACTCTACGGTTAGCGGCAATCAGCCCCAGCATTTT.

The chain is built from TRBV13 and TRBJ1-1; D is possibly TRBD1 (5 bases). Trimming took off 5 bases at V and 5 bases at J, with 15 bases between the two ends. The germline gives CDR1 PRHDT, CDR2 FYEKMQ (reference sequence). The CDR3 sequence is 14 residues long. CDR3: CASSQAIGGTEAFF. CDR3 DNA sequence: TGTGCCAGCAGCCAAGCAATCGGGGGGACTGAAGCTTTCTTT.

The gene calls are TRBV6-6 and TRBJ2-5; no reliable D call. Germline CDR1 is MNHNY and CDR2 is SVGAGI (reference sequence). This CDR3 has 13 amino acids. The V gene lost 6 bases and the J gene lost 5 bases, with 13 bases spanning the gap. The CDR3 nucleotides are TGTGCCAGCAGCCCTCTGTACGGGGAGACCCAGTACTTC. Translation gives CASSPLYGETQYF.

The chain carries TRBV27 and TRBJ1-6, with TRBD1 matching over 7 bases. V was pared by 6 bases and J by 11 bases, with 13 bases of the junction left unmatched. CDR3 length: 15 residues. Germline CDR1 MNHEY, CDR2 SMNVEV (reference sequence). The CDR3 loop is CASRTQTGNGTPLHF. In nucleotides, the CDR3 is TGTGCCAGCAGGACCCAGACAGGGAACGGGACACCCCTCCACTTT.

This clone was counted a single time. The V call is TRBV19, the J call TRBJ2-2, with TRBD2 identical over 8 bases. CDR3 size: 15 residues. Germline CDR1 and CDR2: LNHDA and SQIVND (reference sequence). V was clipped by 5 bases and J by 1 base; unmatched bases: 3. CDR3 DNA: TGTGCCAGTAGTTTCCTAGCGGGGAACACCGGGGAGCTGTTTTTT. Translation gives CASSFLAGNTGELFF.

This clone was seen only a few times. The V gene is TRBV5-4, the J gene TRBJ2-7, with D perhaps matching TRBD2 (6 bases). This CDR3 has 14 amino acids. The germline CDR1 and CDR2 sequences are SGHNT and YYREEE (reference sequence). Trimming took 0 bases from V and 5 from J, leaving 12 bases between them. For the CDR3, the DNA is TGTGCCAGCAGCTTGGCCGGGAGATTCAACGAGCAGTACTTC. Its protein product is CASSLAGRFNEQYF.

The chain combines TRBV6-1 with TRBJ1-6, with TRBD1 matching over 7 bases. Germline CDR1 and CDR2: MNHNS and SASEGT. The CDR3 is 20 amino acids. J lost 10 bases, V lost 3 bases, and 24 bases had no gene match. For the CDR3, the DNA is TGTGCCAGCAGTGAGGCCAGGGGGAAGTCACTAGCCAGATATGGGTCACCCCTCCACTTT. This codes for CASSEARGKSLARYGSPLHF.

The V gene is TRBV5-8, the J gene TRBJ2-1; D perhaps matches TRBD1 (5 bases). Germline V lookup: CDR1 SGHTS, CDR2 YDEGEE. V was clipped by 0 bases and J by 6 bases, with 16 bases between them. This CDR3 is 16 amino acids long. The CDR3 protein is CASSLEVGLVPNEQFF. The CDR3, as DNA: TGTGCCAGCAGCTTGGAGGTGGGGCTAGTCCCCAATGAGCAGTTCTTC.

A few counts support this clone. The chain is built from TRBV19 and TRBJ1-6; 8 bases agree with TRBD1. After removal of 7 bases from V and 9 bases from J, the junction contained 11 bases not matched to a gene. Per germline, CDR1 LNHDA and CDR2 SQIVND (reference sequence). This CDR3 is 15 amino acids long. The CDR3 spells CASKGSGTGSSPLHF. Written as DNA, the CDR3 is TGTGCCAGTAAAGGGTCCGGGACAGGCAGTTCACCCCTCCACTTT.

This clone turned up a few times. The CDR3 loop is CASSQGRLVADTQYF. The CDR3, as DNA: TGTGCCAGCAGCCAAGGCCGACTCGTGGCAGATACGCAGTATTTT. The rearrangement uses TRBV14 and TRBJ2-3; D is ambiguous. The CDR3 length is 15 residues. Germline CDR1 SGHDN, CDR2 FVKESK. V was pared by 1 base and J by 4 bases, with 12 bases between. Supplemented by reference TRBV14 and TRBJ2-3, the full variable domain reads EAGVTQFPSHSVIEKGQTVTLRCDPISGHDNLYWYRRVMGKEIKFLLHFVKESKQDESGMPNNRFLAERTGGTYSTLKVQPAELEDSGVYFCASSQGRLVADTQYFGPGTRLTVL.

CDR3 residues: CASSQGREAFF. The CDR3 DNA follows: TGTGCCAGCAGCCAAGGGCGGGAAGCTTTCTTT. The chain joins TRBV3-1 (or the pseudogene TRBV3-2) to TRBJ1-1; D uncertain. This CDR3 contains 11 residues. Germline values: CDR1 LGHDT, CDR2 YNNKEL (reference sequence). V was trimmed by 1 base and J by 8 bases, leaving 5 bases between them.